Presented here are 26 T cell receptor beta chains from one specimen sequenced in a study of CD8 T cells in Susac syndrome. Random hexamers were used to reverse transcribe an amount of roughly 0.5 to 1 ug RNA. MiXCR was run by TCRdb on the immunoSEQ multiplex PCR reads, yielding one entry per CDR3 protein. This sample has tens of thousands of distinct CDR3 sequences, with 93% found just once. Sample: CD4+ T cells from PBMCs. All receptors derive from a human donor with Susac syndrome.

This chain uses TRBV24-1 with TRBJ2-1; D gene unclear. Germline CDR1 and CDR2: KGHDR and SFDVKD. The CDR3 covers 11 residues. The germline V and J ends were trimmed by 8 bases and 8 bases, with 9 bases remaining between them. This CDR3 is CATKAADEQFF. The CDR3 DNA is TGTGCCACCAAGGCAGCCGATGAGCAGTTCTTC.

The chain is built from TRBV2 and TRBJ1-1; TRBD1 matches 7 bases. Trimming cost V 8 bases and J 1 base; bases outside gene matches: 4. The germline V gene has CDR1 SNHLY and CDR2 FYNNEI. This CDR3 contains 13 residues. The CDR3 spells CASQGQSNTEAFF. The CDR3 region has the DNA TGTGCCAGCCAGGGACAGTCGAACACTGAAGCTTTCTTT.

Regarding this clonotype: A read error may produce the germline difference seen at one junction end. The V and J genes are TRBV29-1 and TRBJ1-3, with D tentatively TRBD1 (5 bases). Per the germline V gene, CDR1 is SQVTM and CDR2 is ANQGSEA. The CDR3 sequence is 14 residues long. DNA for the CDR3: TGCAGCGTCTCTTGGACACGCTCTGAAAACACCATATATTTT. It yields the protein CSVSWTRSENTIYF.

The chain combines TRBV3-1 with TRBJ2-1; 7 nucleotides match TRBD2. The ends lost 1 base at V and 3 bases at J; junction bases unmatched: 6. Looked up from germline, CDR1 is LGHDT and CDR2 is YNNKEL (reference sequence). The CDR3 covers 16 residues. This CDR3 reads CASSQGWASGYNEQFF. The CDR3 nucleotides are TGTGCCAGCAGCCAAGGCTGGGCTAGCGGCTACAATGAGCAGTTCTTC.

This clonotype appeared a few times. This chain uses TRBV6-5 with TRBJ2-7; tentatively, D is TRBD2 (6 bases). Germline CDR1 MNHEY, CDR2 SVGAGI. V lost 3 bases and J lost 4, with 10 bases in between. The CDR3 sequence is 13 residues long. Written as DNA, the CDR3 is TGTGCCAGCAGTTATGGAGGGAGTTACGAGCAGTACTTC. It translates to CASSYGGSYEQYF.

The V gene is TRBV20-1, the J gene TRBJ1-1; TRBD1 agrees at 9 bases. V lost 5 bases, J lost 9 bases, and 16 bases stayed unmatched. CDR1 is DFQATT and CDR2 is SNEGSKA in the germline V gene (reference sequence). CDR3 size: 15 residues. CDR3 region: CSASPLGTGRRKAFF. In DNA, the CDR3 is TGCAGTGCTTCCCCCTTAGGGACAGGGAGGAGGAAAGCTTTCTTT.

The V and J genes are TRBV7-2 and TRBJ1-2, with TRBD1 as a possible D gene (6 bases). The germline gives CDR1 SGHTA, CDR2 FQGNSA. The CDR3 totals 13 residues. Trimming shortened V by 3 bases and J by 6 bases, and 11 bases separated the two germline ends. Here the CDR3 reads CASSFDRNDGYTF. CDR3 sequence (DNA): TGTGCCAGCAGCTTTGACAGGAACGATGGCTACACCTTC.

V is TRBV4-3 and J is TRBJ1-5, with D maybe TRBD1 (6 bases). V was trimmed by 0 bases and J by 5 bases, leaving 14 bases between them. Germline V gives CDR1 LGHNA, CDR2 YSLEER. This CDR3 has 16 amino acids. CDR3 in DNA: TGCGCCAGCAGCCAAGACTGGGGGCAGGTCGATCAGCCCCAGCATTTT. This sequence encodes CASSQDWGQVDQPQHF.

The CDR3 sequence is CASSLGRVADPYNEQFF. CDR3 nucleotide sequence: TGTGCCAGCAGCTTAGGGCGGGTGGCAGATCCCTACAATGAGCAGTTCTTC. This sequence joins TRBV7-8 and TRBJ2-1; D may be TRBD2 (5 bases). Germline V CDR1 and CDR2: SGHVS, FQNEAQ. Trimming took off 1 base at V and 2 bases at J, with 15 bases between the two ends. The length of the CDR3 is 17 residues.

This chain connects TRBV5-1 to TRBJ2-3; 8 bases map to TRBD1. Germline assignment: CDR1 SGHRS and CDR2 YFSETQ. The CDR3 totals 15 residues. Germline trimming cut 4 bases from V and 1 base from J; bases unmatched to any gene: 5. The CDR3 bases are TGCGCCAGCAGCATGAACAGGGGGGGCACAGATACGCAGTATTTT. Protein product: CASSMNRGGTDTQYF. The whole variable domain, remainder taken from reference TRBV5-1 and TRBJ2-3, is KAGVTQTPRYLIKTRGQQVTLSCSPISGHRSVSWYQQTPGQGLQFLFEYFSETQRNKGNFPGRFSGRQFSNSRSEMNVSTLELGDSALYLCASSMNRGGTDTQYFGPGTRLTVL.

This clonotype was seen just once. This sequence joins TRBV7-2 and TRBJ1-1; D is possibly TRBD1 (5 bases). The CDR3 length is 10 residues. Trimming removed 10 bases at V and 6 bases at J, with 9 bases between. Germline V gene lookup returns CDR1 SGHTA and CDR2 FQGNSA. The CDR3 protein is CTTGSPEAFF. The CDR3 DNA sequence: TGTACCACAGGGAGCCCTGAAGCTTTCTTT.

The rearrangement uses TRBV5-1 and TRBJ1-4; possibly TRBD1 for D (5 bases). Germline values: CDR1 SGHRS, CDR2 YFSETQ. V was cut by 1 base and J by 5 bases, with 9 bases left in between. CDR3 size: 14 residues. CDR3 region: CASSLNGGNEKLFF. In nucleotides, the CDR3 is TGCGCCAGCAGCTTGAACGGGGGGAATGAAAAACTGTTTTTT.

This chain links TRBV7-2 with TRBJ2-4; D is possibly TRBD1 (8 bases). The CDR3 totals 18 residues. Per germline, CDR1 SGHTA and CDR2 FQGNSA. Between the trimmed V and J ends, which lost 0 bases and 5 bases, there was a span of 20 bases. The CDR3 loop is CASSLALGLQGGQNIQYF. CDR3 DNA: TGTGCCAGCAGCTTAGCGTTAGGTTTACAGGGGGGGCAAAACATTCAGTACTTC. The full variable domain, rest sourced from reference TRBV7-2 and TRBJ2-4, is GAGVSQSPSNKVTEKGKDVELRCDPISGHTALYWYRQSLGQGLEFLIYFQGNSAPDKSGLPSDRFSAERTGGSVSTLTIQRTQQEDSAVYLCASSLALGLQGGQNIQYFGAGTRLSVL.

The rearrangement joins TRBV12-5 to TRBJ2-5; the D is unclear. The CDR3 contains 13 residues. V lost 7 bases, J lost 2 bases, and 11 bases lay in between. Per the germline V gene, CDR1 is LGHNT and CDR2 is FRNRAP. CDR3 loop: CASANLPQETQYF. The CDR3, as DNA: TGTGCTAGTGCAAACCTTCCTCAAGAGACCCAGTACTTC.

This CDR3 reads CASSPRLAGGLPHEQYF. The CDR3 DNA reads as TGTGCCAGCAGCCCAAGACTAGCGGGGGGGCTGCCCCACGAGCAGTACTTC. The gene calls are TRBV13 and TRBJ2-7; TRBD2 agrees at 14 bases. The CDR3 spans 17 residues. V trimming: 5 bases; J trimming: 5 bases; junction bases outside the gene matches: 11. In germline, CDR1 is PRHDT, CDR2 FYEKMQ (reference sequence). Drawing the rest from reference TRBV13 and TRBJ2-7, the complete variable domain is AAGVIQSPRHLIKEKRETATLKCYPIPRHDTVYWYQQGPGQDPQFLISFYEKMQSDKGSIPDRFSAQQFSDYHSELNMSSLELGDSALYFCASSPRLAGGLPHEQYFGPGTRLTVT.

This CDR3 reads CATVDWERVQYF. CDR3 sequence (DNA): TGTGCCACCGTTGACTGGGAGCGAGTGCAGTATTTT. The V gene is TRBV28, the J gene TRBJ2-3, with D possibly matching TRBD2 (5 bases). Germline V gives CDR1 MDHEN, CDR2 SYDVKM. This CDR3 has 12 amino acids. V lost 10 bases to trimming and J lost 11 bases, with 19 bases between them.

This clonotype has more than one count but fewer than ten. The rearrangement uses TRBV7-9 and TRBJ2-3; D is possibly TRBD1 or TRBD2 (5 bases each). The germline CDR1 and CDR2 sequences are SEHNR and FQNEAQ (reference sequence). V lost 5 bases to trimming and J lost 11 bases, with 11 bases between them. The CDR3 is made up of 11 amino acids. This CDR3 is CASSLGGMQYF. The CDR3, as DNA: TGTGCCAGCAGCCTTGGGGGTATGCAGTATTTT.

The chain has TRBV11-2 and TRBJ1-4; maybe TRBD1 (6 bases). Trimming removed 5 bases at V and 8 bases at J, with 18 bases between. This CDR3 is 15 amino acids long. The germline CDR1 and CDR2 sequences are SGHAT and FQNNGV. The CDR3 region has the DNA TGTGCCAGCAGCACAACAGGGAAAGGAAGGGAAAAACTGTTTTTT. This encodes CASSTTGKGREKLFF.

J is TRBJ1-1 and V is TRBV3-1; D may be TRBD1 (5 bases). The germline gives CDR1 LGHDT, CDR2 YNNKEL (reference sequence). This CDR3 is built from 15 residues. Trimming left V 4 bases short and J 2 bases short, with 14 bases between. CDR3 loop: CASSLRGGRNTEAFF. CDR3 sequence (DNA): TGTGCCAGCAGCCTTCGGGGCGGGAGAAACACTGAAGCTTTCTTT.

The chain uses TRBV5-1 and TRBJ2-7; D perhaps matches TRBD1 (5 bases). V was pared by 8 bases and J by 1 base, with 16 bases between. The CDR3 extends over 14 amino acids. Germline lookup yields CDR1 SGHRS and CDR2 YFSETQ. Here the CDR3 reads CASVLDTSSYEQYF. For the CDR3, the DNA is TGCGCCAGTGTTCTGGACACCTCTTCCTACGAGCAGTACTTC.

The rearrangement uses TRBV4-2 and TRBJ1-5; 7 bases are a match to TRBD1. After removal of 1 base from V and 5 bases from J, the junction contained 5 bases not matched to a gene. The CDR3 is made up of 15 amino acids. CDR1 is LGHNA, CDR2 YNFKEQ, per germline. The CDR3 nucleotides are TGTGCCAGCAGCCAAGGACAGGGAACCTATCAGCCCCAGCATTTT. Protein: CASSQGQGTYQPQHF.

In its sample, this clonotype was seen a few times. The chain couples TRBV19 to TRBJ2-7; D uncertain. CDR3 length: 12 residues. Germline V gives CDR1 LNHDA, CDR2 SQIVND (reference sequence). V lost 6 bases, J lost 3 bases, and 9 bases lay in between. The DNA for the CDR3 is TGTGCCAGTAGCAACCACTACTACGAGCAGTACTTC. Residues: CASSNHYYEQYF.

The gene calls are TRBV29-1 and TRBJ2-7; D is unclear. Germline loops: CDR1 SQVTM, CDR2 ANQGSEA. The ends were cut back, 5 bases at V and 5 bases at J, with 19 bases in the middle. The CDR3 length is 14 residues. The CDR3 DNA is TGCAGCGTTAGAACCGGACCGACGTACAACGAGCAGTACTTC. It is translated as CSVRTGPTYNEQYF.

This chain connects TRBV7-2 to TRBJ2-3, with 10 bases matching TRBD1. This CDR3 contains 14 residues. Germline trimming cut 9 bases from V and 3 bases from J; bases unmatched to any gene: 6. Looked up from germline, CDR1 is SGHTA and CDR2 is FQGNSA. The DNA for the CDR3 is TGTGCCAGTGCCGACAGGGGGCCAACAGATACGCAGTATTTT. This codes for CASADRGPTDTQYF.

The J gene is TRBJ1-1, the V gene TRBV3-1, with D maybe TRBD1 (5 bases). This CDR3 contains 14 residues. Trimming took 0 bases from V and 5 from J, leaving 10 bases between them. Germline lookup yields CDR1 LGHDT and CDR2 YNNKEL (reference sequence). The CDR3 DNA is TGTGCCAGCAGCCAAGAAGCAGGGTGGACTGAAGCTTTCTTT. As protein: CASSQEAGWTEAFF.

V usage is TRBV2 and J usage is TRBJ1-5; D gene unclear. The germline V gene has CDR1 SNHLY and CDR2 FYNNEI. The CDR3 totals 17 residues. The germline V and J ends were trimmed by 7 bases and 6 bases, with 25 bases remaining between them. CDR3 nucleotides: TGTGCCAGCAAATGGGGTATTGTAGGCGGCAACGGTCAGCCCCAGCATTTT. Residues: CASKWGIVGGNGQPQHF.